The TCR beta chain described here comes from a study of T cells expressing NK-cell markers. Looking at the study overall: Seven of the eight sequenced donors were classified as HCMV-seropositive, and one was classified as seronegative. Study findings and constraints: CD8+ T cells in 5 or 6 donors included dominant NKG2C+ clonotypes at roughly 1.0-7.0%. For a few donors, these clonotypes were likewise the leading ones in the CD3+CD56-NKG2C+ fraction.

As for this clonotype: The target antigen is unknown.

Reprocessing the 5' RACE reads, TCRdb reports a single entry for every CDR3 protein and omits DNA. The sample data list roughly 420,000 distinct CDR3 sequences. What was sequenced was blood T cells: a sorted CD56 or NKG2C T cell subset, CD4+ or CD8+ T cells, or bulk PBMC T cells (not recorded which). This clonotype originated in a woman between 18 and 70 years old in good health.

CDR3 loop: CASSITTANTEAFF. The genes are TRBV11-2 and TRBJ1-1. This CDR3 has 14 amino acids. Per the germline V gene, CDR1 is SGHAT and CDR2 is FQNNGV.